This TCR beta chain derives from a study of OX40 agonist ivuxolimab in advanced cancers. Study-level results: Low normalized clonal expansion also occurred in some nonresponding patients.

Only in-frame clones appear in the TCRdb table, and some are missing; sequencing was by immunoSEQ multiplex PCR. The sample has some 44,000 clones, roughly 86% seen once. Germline CDR1 and CDR2: MNHEY and SMNVEV (reference sequence). V was clipped by 6 bases and J by 6 bases; unmatched bases: 5. The CDR3 spans 13 residues. Note on this clone: As yet, its antigen is unknown.

V usage is TRBV27 and J usage is TRBJ2-1, with TRBD2 identical over 7 bases. The sequence came from an adult with an advanced solid tumor such as melanoma, head and neck, liver or kidney cancer. This specimen was CD4+ or CD8+ T cells sorted from blood, taken in a trial of the OX40 agonist ivuxolimab. CDR3 protein: CASRASGTNEQFF. DNA of the CDR3: TGTGCCAGCAGGGCTAGCGGTACCAATGAGCAGTTCTTC.